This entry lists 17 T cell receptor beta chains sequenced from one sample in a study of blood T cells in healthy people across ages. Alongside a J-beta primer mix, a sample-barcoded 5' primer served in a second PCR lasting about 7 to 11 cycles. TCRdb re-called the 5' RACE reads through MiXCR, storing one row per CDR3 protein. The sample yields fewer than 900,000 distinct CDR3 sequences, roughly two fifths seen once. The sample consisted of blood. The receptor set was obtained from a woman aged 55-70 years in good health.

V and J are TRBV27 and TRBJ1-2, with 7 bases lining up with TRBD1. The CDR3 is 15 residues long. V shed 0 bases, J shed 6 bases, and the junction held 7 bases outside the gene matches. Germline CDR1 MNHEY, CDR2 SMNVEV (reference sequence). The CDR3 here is CASSLSGGFRHGYTF. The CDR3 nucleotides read TGTGCCAGCAGTTTATCAGGGGGCTTTCGTCATGGCTACACCTTC.

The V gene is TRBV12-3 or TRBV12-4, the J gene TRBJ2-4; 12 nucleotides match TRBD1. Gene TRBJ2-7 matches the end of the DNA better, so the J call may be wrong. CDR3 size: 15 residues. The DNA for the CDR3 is TGTGCCAGCAGTGCCGGGACAGGGGGCATCTACGAGCAGTACTTC. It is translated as CASSAGTGGIYEQYF.

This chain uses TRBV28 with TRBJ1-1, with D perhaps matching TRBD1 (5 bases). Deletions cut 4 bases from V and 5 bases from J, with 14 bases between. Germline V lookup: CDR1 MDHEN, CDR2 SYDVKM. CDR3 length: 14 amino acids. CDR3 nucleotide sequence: TGTGCCAGCAGTTCTCACGGGGGTAGGACTGAAGCTTTCTTT. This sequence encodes CASSSHGGRTEAFF.

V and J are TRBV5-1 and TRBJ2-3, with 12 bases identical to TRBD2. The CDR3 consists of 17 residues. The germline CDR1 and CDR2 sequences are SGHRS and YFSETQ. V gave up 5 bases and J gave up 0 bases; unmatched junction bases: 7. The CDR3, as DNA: TGCGCCAGCAGGGGACTAGCGGGTCCATCTAGCACAGATACGCAGTATTTT. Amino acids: CASRGLAGPSSTDTQYF.

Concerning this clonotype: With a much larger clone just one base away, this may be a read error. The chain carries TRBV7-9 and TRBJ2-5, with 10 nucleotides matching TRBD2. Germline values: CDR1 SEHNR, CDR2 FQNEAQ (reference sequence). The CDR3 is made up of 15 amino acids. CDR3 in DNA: TGTGCCGGCAGCTTAGGACTAGCGGAGCAAGAGACCCAGTACTTC. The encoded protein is CAGSLGLAEQETQYF.

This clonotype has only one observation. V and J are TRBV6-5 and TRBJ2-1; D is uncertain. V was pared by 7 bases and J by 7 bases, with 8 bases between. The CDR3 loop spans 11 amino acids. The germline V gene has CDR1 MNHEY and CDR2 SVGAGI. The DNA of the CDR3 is TGTGCCAGCACTCGACAAAATGAGCAGTTCTTC. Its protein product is CASTRQNEQFF.

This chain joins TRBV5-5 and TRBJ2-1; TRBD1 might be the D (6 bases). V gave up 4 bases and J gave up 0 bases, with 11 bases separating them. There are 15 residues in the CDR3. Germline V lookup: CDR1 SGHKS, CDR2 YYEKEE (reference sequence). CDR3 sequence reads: CASSKDSSSYNEQFF. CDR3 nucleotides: TGTGCCAGCAGCAAGGACAGTTCCTCCTACAATGAGCAGTTCTTC.

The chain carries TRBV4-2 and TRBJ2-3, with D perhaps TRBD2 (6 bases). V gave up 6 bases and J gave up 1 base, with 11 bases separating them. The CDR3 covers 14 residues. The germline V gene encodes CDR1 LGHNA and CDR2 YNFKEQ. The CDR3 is CASSPGSGTDTQYF. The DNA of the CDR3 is TGTGCCAGCAGTCCCGGGAGTGGCACAGATACGCAGTATTTT.

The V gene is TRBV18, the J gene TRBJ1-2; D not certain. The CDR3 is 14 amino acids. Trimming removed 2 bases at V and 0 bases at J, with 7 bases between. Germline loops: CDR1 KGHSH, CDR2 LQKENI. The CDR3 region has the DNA TGTGCCAGCTCACCAGATGCAGCTAACTATGGCTACACCTTC. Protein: CASSPDAANYGYTF.

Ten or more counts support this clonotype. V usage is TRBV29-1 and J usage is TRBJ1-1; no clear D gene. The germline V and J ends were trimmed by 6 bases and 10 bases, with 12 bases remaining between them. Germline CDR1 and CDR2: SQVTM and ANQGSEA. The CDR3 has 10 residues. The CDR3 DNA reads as TGCAGCGTGCAAACAGTCAGAGCTTTCTTT. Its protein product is CSVQTVRAFF.

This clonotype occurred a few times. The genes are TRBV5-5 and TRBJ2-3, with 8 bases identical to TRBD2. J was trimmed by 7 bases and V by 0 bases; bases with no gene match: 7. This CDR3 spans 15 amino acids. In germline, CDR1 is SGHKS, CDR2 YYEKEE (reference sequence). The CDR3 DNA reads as TGTGCCAGCAGCTTGGGTACGGGGGGGCGAAATACGCAGTATTTT. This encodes CASSLGTGGRNTQYF.

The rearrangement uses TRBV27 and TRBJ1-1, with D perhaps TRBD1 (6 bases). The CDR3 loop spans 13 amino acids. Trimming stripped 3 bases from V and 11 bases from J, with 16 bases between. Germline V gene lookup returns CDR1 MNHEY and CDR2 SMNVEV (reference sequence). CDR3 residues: CASSFGGLGEAFF. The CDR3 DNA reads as TGTGCCAGCAGTTTTGGGGGGCTCGGCGAGGCTTTCTTT.

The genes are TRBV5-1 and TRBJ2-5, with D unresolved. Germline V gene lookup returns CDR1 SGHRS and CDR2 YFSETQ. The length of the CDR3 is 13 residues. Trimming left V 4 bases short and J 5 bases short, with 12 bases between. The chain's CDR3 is CASSPESRETQYF. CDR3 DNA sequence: TGCGCCAGCAGCCCCGAGAGTCGTGAGACCCAGTACTTC.

CDR3 sequence: CASSQALYPSYGYTF. DNA of the CDR3: TGTGCCAGCAGCCAAGCCCTTTACCCCTCCTATGGCTACACCTTC. The rearrangement links TRBV3-1 to TRBJ1-2; no clear D. This CDR3 spans 15 amino acids. Germline V gene lookup returns CDR1 LGHDT and CDR2 YNNKEL (reference sequence). V lost 1 base, J lost 4 bases, and 13 bases lay in between. Using reference TRBV3-1 and TRBJ1-2 for the parts outside the CDR3, the full variable domain is DTAVSQTPKYLVTQMGNDKSIKCEQNLGHDTMYWYKQDSKKFLKIMFSYNNKELIINETVPNRFSPKSPDKAHLNLHINSLELGDSAVYFCASSQALYPSYGYTFGSGTRLTVV.

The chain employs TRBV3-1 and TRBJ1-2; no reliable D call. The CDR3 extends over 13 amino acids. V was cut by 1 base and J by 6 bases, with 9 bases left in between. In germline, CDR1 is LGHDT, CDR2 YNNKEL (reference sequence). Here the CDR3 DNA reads TGTGCCAGCAGCCAAGGTTCTAGTAATGGCTACACCTTC. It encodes CASSQGSSNGYTF.

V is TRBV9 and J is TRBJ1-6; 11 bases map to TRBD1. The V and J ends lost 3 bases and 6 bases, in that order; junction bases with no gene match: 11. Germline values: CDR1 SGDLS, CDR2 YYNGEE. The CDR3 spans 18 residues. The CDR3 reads CASSAGTGGTRVNSPLHF. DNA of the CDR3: TGTGCCAGCAGCGCCGGGACAGGGGGAACCAGAGTTAATTCACCCCTCCACTTT. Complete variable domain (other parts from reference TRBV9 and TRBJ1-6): DSGVTQTPKHLITATGQRVTLRCSPRSGDLSVYWYQQSLDQGLQFLIQYYNGEERAKGNILERFSAQQFPDLHSELNLSSLELGDSALYFCASSAGTGGTRVNSPLHFGNGTRLTVT.

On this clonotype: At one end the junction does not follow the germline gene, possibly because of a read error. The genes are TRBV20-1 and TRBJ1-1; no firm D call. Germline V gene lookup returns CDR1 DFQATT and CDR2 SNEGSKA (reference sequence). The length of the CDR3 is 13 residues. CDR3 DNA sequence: TGCAGTGCTAGGTTTCGGACGAACACTGAAGCTTTATTT. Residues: CSARFRTNTEALF.